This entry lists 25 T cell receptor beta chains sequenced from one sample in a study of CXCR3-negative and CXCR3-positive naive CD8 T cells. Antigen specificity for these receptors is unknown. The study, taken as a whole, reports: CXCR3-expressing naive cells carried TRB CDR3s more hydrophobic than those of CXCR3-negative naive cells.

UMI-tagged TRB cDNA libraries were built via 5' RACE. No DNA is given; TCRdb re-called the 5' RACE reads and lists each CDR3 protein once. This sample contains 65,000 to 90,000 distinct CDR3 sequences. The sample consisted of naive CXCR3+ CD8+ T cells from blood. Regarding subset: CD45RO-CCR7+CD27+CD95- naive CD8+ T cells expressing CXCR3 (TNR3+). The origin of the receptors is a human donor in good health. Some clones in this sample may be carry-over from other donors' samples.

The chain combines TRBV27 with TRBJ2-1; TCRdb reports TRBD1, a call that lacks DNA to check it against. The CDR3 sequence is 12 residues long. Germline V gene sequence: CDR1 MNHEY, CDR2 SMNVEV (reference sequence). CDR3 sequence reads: CATRQDYNEQFF.

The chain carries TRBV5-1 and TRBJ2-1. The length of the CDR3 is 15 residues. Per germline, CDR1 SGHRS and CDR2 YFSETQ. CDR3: CASSLAESSYNEQLF. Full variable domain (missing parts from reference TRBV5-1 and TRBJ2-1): KAGVTQTPRYLIKTRGQQVTLSCSPISGHRSVSWYQQTPGQGLQFLFEYFSETQRNKGNFPGRFSGRQFSNSRSEMNVSTLELGDSALYLCASSLAESSYNEQLFGPGTRLTVL.

The CDR3 sequence: CASSSKQRAGSNQPQHF. V and J are TRBV5-1 and TRBJ1-5. CDR3 length: 17 residues. Germline CDR1 and CDR2: SGHRS and YFSETQ.

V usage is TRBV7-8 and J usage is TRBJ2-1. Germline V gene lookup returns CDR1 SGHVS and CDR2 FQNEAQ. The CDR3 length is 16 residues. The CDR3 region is CASSPDVGDSYNEQFF. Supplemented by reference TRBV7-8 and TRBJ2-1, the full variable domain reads GAGVSQSPRYKVAKRGQDVALRCDPISGHVSLFWYQQALGQGPEFLTYFQNEAQLDKSGLPSDRFFAERPEGSVSTLKIQRTQQEDSAVYLCASSPDVGDSYNEQFFGPGTRLTVL.

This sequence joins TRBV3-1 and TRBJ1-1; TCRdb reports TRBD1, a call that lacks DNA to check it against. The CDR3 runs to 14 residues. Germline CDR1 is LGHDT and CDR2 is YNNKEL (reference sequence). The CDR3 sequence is CASSQAGVGTEAFF.

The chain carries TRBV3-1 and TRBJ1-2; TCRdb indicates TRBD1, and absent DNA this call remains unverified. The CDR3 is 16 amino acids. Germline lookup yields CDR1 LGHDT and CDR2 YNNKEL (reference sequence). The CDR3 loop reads CASSQDLSGQYYGYTF.

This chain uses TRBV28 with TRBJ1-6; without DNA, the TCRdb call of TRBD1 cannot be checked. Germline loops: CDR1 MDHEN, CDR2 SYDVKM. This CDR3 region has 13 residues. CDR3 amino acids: CASSPGSNSPLHF.

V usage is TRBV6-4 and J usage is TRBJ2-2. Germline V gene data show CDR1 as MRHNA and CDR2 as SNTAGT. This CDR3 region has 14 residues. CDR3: CASSDSRDTGELFF.

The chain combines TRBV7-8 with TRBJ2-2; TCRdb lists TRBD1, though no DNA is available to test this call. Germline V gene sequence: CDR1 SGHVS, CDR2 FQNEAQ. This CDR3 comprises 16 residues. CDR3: CASSPRQGAYAGELFF.

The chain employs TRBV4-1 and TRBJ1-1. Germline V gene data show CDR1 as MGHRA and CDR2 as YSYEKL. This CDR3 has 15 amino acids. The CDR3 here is CASSQVPLRDTEAFF.

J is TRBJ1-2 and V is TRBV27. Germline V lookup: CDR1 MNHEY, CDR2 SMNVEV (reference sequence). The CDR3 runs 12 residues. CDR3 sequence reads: CASSTNNYGYTF.

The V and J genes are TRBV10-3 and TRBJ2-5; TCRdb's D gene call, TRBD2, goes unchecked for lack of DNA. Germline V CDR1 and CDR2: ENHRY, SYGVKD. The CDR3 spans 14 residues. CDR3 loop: CATRLAGMQETQYF.

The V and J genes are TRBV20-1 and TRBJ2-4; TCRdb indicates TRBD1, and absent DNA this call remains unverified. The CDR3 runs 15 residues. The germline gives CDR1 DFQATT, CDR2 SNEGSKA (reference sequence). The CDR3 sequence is CSASGPSLAKNIQYF.

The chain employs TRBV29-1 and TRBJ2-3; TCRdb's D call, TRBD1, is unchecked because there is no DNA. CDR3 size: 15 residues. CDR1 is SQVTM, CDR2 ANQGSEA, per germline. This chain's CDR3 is CSVDGHNEGTDTQYF.

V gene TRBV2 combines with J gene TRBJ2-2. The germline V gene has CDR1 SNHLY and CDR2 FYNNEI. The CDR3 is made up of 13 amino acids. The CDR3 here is CASSAGLGGELFF.

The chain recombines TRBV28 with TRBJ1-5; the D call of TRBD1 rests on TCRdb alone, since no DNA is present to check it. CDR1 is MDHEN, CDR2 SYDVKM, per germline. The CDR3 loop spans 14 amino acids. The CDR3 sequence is CASSQRTGNQPQHF.

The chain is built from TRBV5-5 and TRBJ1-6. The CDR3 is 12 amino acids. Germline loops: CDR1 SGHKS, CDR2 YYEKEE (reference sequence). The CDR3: CASSLDWSPLHF.

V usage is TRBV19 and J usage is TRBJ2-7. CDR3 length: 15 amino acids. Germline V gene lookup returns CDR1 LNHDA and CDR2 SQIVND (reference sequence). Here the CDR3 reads CASSSAAANSYEQYF.

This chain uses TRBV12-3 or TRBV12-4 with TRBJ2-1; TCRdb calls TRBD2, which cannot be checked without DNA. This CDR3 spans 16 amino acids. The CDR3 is CASSPPRALSYNEQFF.

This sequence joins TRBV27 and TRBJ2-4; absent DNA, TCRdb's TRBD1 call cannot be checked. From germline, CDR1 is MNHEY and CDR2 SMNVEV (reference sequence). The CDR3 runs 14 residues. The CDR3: CASTSQGYGDIQYF.

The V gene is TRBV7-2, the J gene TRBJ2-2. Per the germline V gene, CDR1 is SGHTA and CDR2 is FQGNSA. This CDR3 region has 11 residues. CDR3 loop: CASSGSGELFF.

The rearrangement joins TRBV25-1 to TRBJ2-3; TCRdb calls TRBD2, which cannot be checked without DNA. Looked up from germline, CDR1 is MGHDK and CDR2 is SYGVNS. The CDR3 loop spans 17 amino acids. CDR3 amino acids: CASSKGLAGGLQDTQYF.

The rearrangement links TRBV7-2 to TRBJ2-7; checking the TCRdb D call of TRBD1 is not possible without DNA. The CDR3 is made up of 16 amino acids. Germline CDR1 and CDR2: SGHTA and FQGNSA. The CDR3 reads CASSFLPGTSPYEQYF.

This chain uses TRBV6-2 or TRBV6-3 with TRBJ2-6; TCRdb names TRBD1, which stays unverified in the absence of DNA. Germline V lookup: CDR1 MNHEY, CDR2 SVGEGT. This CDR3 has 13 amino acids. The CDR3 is CASSPGWANVLTF.

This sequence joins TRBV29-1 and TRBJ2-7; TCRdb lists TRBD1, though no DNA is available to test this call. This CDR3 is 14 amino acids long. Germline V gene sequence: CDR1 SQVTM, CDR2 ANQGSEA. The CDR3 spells CSVEWGQESNEQYF.